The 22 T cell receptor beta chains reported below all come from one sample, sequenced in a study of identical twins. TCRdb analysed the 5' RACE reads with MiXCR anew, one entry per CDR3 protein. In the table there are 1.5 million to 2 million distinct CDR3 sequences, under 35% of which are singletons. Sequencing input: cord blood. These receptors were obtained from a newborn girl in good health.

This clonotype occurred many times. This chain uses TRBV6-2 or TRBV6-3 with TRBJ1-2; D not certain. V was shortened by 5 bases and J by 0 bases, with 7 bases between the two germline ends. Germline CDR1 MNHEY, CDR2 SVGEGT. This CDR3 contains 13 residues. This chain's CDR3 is CASSQSTNYGYTF. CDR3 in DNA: TGTGCCAGCAGTCAATCAACTAACTATGGCTACACCTTC.

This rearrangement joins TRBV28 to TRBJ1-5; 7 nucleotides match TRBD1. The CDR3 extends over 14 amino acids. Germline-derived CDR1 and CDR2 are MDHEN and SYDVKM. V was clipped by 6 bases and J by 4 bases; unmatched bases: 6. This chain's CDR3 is CASRSGQLNQPQHF. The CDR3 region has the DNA TGTGCCAGCAGATCGGGACAGTTGAATCAGCCCCAGCATTTT.

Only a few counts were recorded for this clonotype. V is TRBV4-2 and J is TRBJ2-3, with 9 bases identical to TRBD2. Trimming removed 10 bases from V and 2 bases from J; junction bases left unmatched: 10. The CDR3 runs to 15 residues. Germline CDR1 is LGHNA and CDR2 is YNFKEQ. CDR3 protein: CATGAAGGLTDTQYF. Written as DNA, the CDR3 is TGTGCCACCGGGGCGGCGGGGGGGCTCACAGATACGCAGTATTTT.

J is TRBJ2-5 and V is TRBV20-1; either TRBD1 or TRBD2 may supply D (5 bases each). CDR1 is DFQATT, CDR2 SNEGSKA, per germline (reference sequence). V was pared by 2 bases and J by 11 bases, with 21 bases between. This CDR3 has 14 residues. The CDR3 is CSARNGTPYNEQYF. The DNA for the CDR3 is TGCAGTGCTAGAAACGGGACGCCCTACAATGAGCAGTACTTC.

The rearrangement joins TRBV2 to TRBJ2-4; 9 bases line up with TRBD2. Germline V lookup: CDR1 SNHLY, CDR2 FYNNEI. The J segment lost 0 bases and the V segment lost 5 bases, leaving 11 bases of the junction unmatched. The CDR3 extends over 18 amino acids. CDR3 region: CASSFSSGTLLAKNIQYF. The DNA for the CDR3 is TGTGCCAGCAGTTTTTCTAGCGGGACCCTCTTAGCCAAAAACATTCAGTACTTC.

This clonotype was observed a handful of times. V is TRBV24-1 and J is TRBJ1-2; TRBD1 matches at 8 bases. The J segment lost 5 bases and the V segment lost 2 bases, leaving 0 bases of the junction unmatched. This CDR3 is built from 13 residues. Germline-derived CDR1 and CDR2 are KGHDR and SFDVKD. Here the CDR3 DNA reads TGTGCCACCAGTGATTGGACAGGGTATGGCTACACCTTC. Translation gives CATSDWTGYGYTF.

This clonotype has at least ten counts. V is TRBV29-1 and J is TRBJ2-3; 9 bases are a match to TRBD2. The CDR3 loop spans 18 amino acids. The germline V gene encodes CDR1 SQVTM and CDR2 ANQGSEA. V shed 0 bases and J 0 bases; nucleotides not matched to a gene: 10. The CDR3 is CSVEDLYQRGVSTDTQYF. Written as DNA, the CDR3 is TGCAGCGTTGAAGATCTTTATCAGCGGGGGGTCAGCACAGATACGCAGTATTTT.

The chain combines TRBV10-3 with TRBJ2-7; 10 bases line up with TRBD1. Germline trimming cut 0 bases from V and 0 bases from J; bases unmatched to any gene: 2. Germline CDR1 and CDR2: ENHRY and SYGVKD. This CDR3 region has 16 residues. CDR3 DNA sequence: TGTGCCATCAGTGAGTCCCGGGACAGGGGCTCCTACGAGCAGTACTTC. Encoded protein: CAISESRDRGSYEQYF.

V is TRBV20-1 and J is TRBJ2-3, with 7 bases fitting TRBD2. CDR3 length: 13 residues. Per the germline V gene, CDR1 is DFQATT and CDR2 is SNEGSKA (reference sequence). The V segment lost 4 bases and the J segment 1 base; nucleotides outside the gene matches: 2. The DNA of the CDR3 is TGCAGTGCTAATGGACTAGGCACAGATACGCAGTATTTT. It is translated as CSANGLGTDTQYF.

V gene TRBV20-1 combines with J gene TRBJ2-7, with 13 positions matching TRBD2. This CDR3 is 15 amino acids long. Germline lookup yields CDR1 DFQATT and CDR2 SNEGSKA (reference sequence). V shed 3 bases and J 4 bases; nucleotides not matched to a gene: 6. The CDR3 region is CSASQLAGGLYEQYF. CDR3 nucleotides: TGCAGTGCTAGCCAACTAGCGGGAGGGTTATACGAGCAGTACTTC.

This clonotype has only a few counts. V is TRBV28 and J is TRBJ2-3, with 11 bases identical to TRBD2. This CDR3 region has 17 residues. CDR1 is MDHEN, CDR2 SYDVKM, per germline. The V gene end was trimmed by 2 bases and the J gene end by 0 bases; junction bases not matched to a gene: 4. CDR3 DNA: TGTGCCAGCAGTTTAGGGACTAGCGGCCAAAGCACAGATACGCAGTATTTT. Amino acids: CASSLGTSGQSTDTQYF.

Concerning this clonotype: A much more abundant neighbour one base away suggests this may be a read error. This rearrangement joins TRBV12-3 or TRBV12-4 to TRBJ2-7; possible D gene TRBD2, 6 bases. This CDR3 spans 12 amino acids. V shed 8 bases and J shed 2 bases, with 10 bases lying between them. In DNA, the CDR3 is TGTGCCAGCGGTCCTAGCGCCTACGAGCAGTACTTC. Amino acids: CASGPSAYEQYF.

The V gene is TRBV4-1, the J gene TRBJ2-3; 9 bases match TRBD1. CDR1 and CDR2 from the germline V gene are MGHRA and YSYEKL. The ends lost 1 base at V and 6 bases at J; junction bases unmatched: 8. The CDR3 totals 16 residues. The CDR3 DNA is TGCGCCAGCAGCCAAGCGGACAGGGGATTACGGGATACGCAGTATTTT. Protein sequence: CASSQADRGLRDTQYF.

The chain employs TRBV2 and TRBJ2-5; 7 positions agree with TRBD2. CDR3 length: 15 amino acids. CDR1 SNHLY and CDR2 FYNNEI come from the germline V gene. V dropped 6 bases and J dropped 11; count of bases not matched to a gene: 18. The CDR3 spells CASSERSGAHNEQYF. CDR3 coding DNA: TGTGCCAGCAGCGAACGGAGCGGGGCTCACAATGAGCAGTACTTC.

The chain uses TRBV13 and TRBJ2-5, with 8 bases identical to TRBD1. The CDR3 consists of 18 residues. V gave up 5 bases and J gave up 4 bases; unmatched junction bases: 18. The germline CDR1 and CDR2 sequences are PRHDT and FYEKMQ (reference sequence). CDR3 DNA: TGTGCCAGCAGCCATCCTTTTAGCTCCGGACAGGGCGGAGAGACCCAGTACTTC. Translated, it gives CASSHPFSSGQGGETQYF.

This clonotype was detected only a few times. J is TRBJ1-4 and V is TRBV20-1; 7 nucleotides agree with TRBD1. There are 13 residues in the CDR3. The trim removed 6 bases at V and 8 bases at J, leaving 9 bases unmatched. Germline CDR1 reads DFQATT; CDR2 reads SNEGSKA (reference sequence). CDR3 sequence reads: CSATGQGGEKLFF. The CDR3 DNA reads TGCAGTGCGACGGGTCAGGGGGGGGAAAAACTGTTTTTT.

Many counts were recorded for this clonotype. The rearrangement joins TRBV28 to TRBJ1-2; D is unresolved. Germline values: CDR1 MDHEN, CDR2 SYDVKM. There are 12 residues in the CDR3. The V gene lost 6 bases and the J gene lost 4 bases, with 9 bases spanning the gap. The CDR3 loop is CASSPGIYGYTF. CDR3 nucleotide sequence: TGTGCCAGCAGCCCTGGGATCTATGGCTACACCTTC.

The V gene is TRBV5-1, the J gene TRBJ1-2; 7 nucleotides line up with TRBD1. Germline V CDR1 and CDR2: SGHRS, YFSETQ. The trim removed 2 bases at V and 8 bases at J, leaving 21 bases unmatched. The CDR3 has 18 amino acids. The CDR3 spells CASSLRDSPPFPTVGYTF. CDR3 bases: TGCGCCAGCAGCTTACGGGACAGCCCACCGTTCCCCACCGTAGGCTACACCTTC.

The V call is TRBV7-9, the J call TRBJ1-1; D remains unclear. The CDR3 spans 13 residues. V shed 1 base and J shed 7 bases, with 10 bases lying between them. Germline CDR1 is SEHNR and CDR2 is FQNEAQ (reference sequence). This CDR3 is CASSLGALFEAFF. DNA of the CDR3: TGTGCCAGCAGCTTAGGGGCGTTATTTGAAGCTTTCTTT.

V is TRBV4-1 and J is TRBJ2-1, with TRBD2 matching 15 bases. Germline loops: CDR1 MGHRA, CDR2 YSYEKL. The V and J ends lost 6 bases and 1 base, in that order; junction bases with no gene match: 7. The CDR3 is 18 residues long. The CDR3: CASRPGLAGGRSYNEQFF. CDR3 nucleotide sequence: TGCGCCAGCAGGCCGGGACTAGCGGGAGGAAGGTCCTACAATGAGCAGTTCTTC.

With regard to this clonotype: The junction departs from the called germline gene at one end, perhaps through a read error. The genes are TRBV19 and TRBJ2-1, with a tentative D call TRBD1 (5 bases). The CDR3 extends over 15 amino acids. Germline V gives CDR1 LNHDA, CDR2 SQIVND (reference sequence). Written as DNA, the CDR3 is TGTGCCGGTAGAAGGGGCCTGAGCTCCTACAATGAGCAGTTCTTC. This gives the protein CAGRRGLSSYNEQFF.

The chain's CDR3 is CASSIREGRSTDTQYF. The CDR3 bases are TGTGCCAGCTCAATCCGGGAGGGGCGTAGCACAGATACGCAGTATTTT. The chain joins TRBV18 to TRBJ2-3; 8 nucleotides agree with TRBD2. V dropped 5 bases and J dropped 0; count of bases not matched to a gene: 7. The germline V gene has CDR1 KGHSH and CDR2 LQKENI. The CDR3 covers 16 residues. Together with reference TRBV18 and TRBJ2-3, the CDR3 gives the full variable domain: NAGVMQNPRHLVRRRGQEARLRCSPMKGHSHVYWYRQLPEEGLKFMVYLQKENIIDESGMPKERFSAEFPKEGPSILRIQQVVRGDSAAYFCASSIREGRSTDTQYFGPGTRLTVL.